Below, 18 T cell receptor beta chains from the same sample are listed, as sequenced in a study of OX40 agonist ivuxolimab in advanced cancers. TCRdb keeps only in-frame clones here, not all; method: immunoSEQ multiplex PCR. The table shows 70,000 to 95,000 clones, with about 90% occurring only once. The material was CD4+ or CD8+ T cells sorted from blood, obtained in a trial of the OX40 agonist ivuxolimab. The receptors shown here come from an adult with an advanced solid tumor such as melanoma, head and neck, liver or kidney cancer.

The chain combines TRBV18 with TRBJ1-4; 7 bases are shared with TRBD1. Germline V CDR1 and CDR2: KGHSH, LQKENI. The length of the CDR3 is 16 residues. Losses at the gene ends were 2 bases for V and 7 bases for J; bases not matched to a gene: 10. CDR3 bases: TGTGCCAGCTCACCAGATTTCGCCGGGACAGCTGAAAAACTGTTTTTT. Encoded protein: CASSPDFAGTAEKLFF. Full variable domain (remainder filled in from reference TRBV18 and TRBJ1-4): NAGVMQNPRHLVRRRGQEARLRCSPMKGHSHVYWYRQLPEEGLKFMVYLQKENIIDESGMPKERFSAEFPKEGPSILRIQQVVRGDSAAYFCASSPDFAGTAEKLFFGSGTQLSVL.

The V gene is TRBV14, the J gene TRBJ1-2; D not certain. V lost 0 bases and J lost 8, with 10 bases in between. The CDR3 has 13 residues. CDR1 SGHDN and CDR2 FVKESK come from the germline V gene. As DNA, the CDR3 is TGTGCCAGCAGCCAAGACTCCTGGGGAGGCTACACCTTC. As protein: CASSQDSWGGYTF. The full variable domain, in which reference TRBV14 and TRBJ1-2 provide the parts outside the CDR3, is EAGVTQFPSHSVIEKGQTVTLRCDPISGHDNLYWYRRVMGKEIKFLLHFVKESKQDESGMPNNRFLAERTGGTYSTLKVQPAELEDSGVYFCASSQDSWGGYTFGSGTRLTVV.

The CDR3 protein is CASSHPRTGELFF. DNA of the CDR3: TGCGCCAGCAGCCACCCCCGGACCGGGGAGCTGTTTTTT. The rearrangement joins TRBV5-1 to TRBJ2-2; D is unresolved. This CDR3 has 13 residues. CDR1 and CDR2 (germline): SGHRS, YFSETQ. Deletions cut 4 bases from V and 5 bases from J, with 9 bases between.

The chain uses TRBV30 and TRBJ2-4, with D perhaps TRBD1 or TRBD2 (5 bases each). This CDR3 region has 19 residues. Trimming took 2 bases from V and 0 from J, leaving 23 bases between them. Germline lookup yields CDR1 GTSNPN and CDR2 SVGIG (reference sequence). CDR3 amino acids: CAWSQTGTRAFIAKNIQYF. DNA of the CDR3: TGTGCCTGGAGTCAAACCGGGACCCGAGCCTTCATAGCCAAAAACATTCAGTACTTC. The full variable domain, rest sourced from reference TRBV30 and TRBJ2-4, is SQTIHQWPATLVQPVGSPLSLECTVEGTSNPNLYWYRQAAGRGLQLLFYSVGIGQISSEVPQNLSASRPQDRQFILSSKKLLLSDSGFYLCAWSQTGTRAFIAKNIQYFGAGTRLSVL.

The V call is TRBV5-1, the J call TRBJ1-4; no clear D. The CDR3 spans 17 residues. Per germline, CDR1 SGHRS and CDR2 YFSETQ. The V end was cut by 3 bases, the J end by 0 bases, with 15 bases between. The CDR3 sequence is CASSSLGGGSTNEKLFF. CDR3 nucleotides: TGCGCCAGCAGCTCGCTGGGCGGCGGATCAACTAATGAAAAACTGTTTTTT.

The gene calls are TRBV6-1 and TRBJ1-4; possible D gene TRBD1, 6 bases. The CDR3 sequence is 14 residues long. Looked up from germline, CDR1 is MNHNS and CDR2 is SASEGT. Trimming took 4 bases from V and 5 from J, leaving 11 bases between them. DNA for the CDR3: TGTGCCAGCAGTGTAGATGGGACAAATGAAAAACTGTTTTTT. Encoded protein: CASSVDGTNEKLFF.

The gene calls are TRBV29-1 and TRBJ2-7; D is possibly TRBD2 (7 bases). The length of the CDR3 is 13 residues. V was trimmed by 5 bases and J by 2 bases, leaving 13 bases between them. Per germline, CDR1 SQVTM and CDR2 ANQGSEA. This CDR3 is CSVLAGATYEQYF. CDR3 in DNA: TGCAGCGTTCTGGCGGGGGCGACCTACGAGCAGTACTTC.

The table lists this clone with a count of one. The J gene is TRBJ2-7, the V gene TRBV9, with no clear D. CDR1 and CDR2 from the germline V gene are SGDLS and YYNGEE. V lost 0 bases, J lost 2 bases, and 12 bases lay in between. The CDR3 covers 15 residues. Here the CDR3 reads CASSVGALGPYEQYF. DNA for the CDR3: TGTGCCAGCAGCGTAGGGGCATTAGGACCCTACGAGCAGTACTTC.

V gene TRBV5-1 combines with J gene TRBJ2-3; 10 bases fit TRBD1. Trimming removed 3 bases from V and 3 bases from J; junction bases left unmatched: 13. Per the germline V gene, CDR1 is SGHRS and CDR2 is YFSETQ. The CDR3 sequence is 18 residues long. CDR3 sequence reads: CASSSQPKTGGTTDTQYF. As DNA, the CDR3 is TGCGCCAGCAGCTCCCAACCAAAGACAGGGGGCACAACAGATACGCAGTATTTT. Full variable domain (missing parts from reference TRBV5-1 and TRBJ2-3): KAGVTQTPRYLIKTRGQQVTLSCSPISGHRSVSWYQQTPGQGLQFLFEYFSETQRNKGNFPGRFSGRQFSNSRSEMNVSTLELGDSALYLCASSSQPKTGGTTDTQYFGPGTRLTVL.

This chain connects TRBV6-5 to TRBJ1-3; no definite D call. Per germline, CDR1 MNHEY and CDR2 SVGAGI. The CDR3 totals 13 residues. With 2 bases removed from V and 7 bases from J, the gap between germline ends came to 9 bases. The CDR3 coding sequence is TGTGCCAGCAGTTACCCGGGAGGGAACACCATATATTTT. Encoded protein: CASSYPGGNTIYF.

The V and J genes are TRBV6-1 and TRBJ1-4; no definite D call. CDR1 and CDR2 from the germline V gene are MNHNS and SASEGT. The CDR3 is 11 amino acids. V lost 4 bases, J lost 5 bases, and 2 bases lay in between. This CDR3 reads CASSVNEKLFF. The CDR3, as DNA: TGTGCCAGCAGTGTGAATGAAAAACTGTTTTTT.

The CDR3 nucleotides are TGTGCCAGCAACAAAAGTACTAGCCGGCTCACAGATACGCAGTATTTT. As protein: CASNKSTSRLTDTQYF. The chain combines TRBV2 with TRBJ2-3; maybe TRBD2 (6 bases). The V end lost 7 bases, the J end lost 2 bases, and 19 bases lay between the germline ends. The CDR3 is 16 amino acids. Germline V gene lookup returns CDR1 SNHLY and CDR2 FYNNEI.

The chain has TRBV19 and TRBJ2-7; the match to TRBD2 covers 7 bases. V lost 4 bases and J lost 2; bases outside the gene matches: 8. The germline V gene encodes CDR1 LNHDA and CDR2 SQIVND (reference sequence). CDR3 length: 15 amino acids. This chain's CDR3 is CASSTIAGPAYEQYF. CDR3 sequence (DNA): TGTGCCAGTAGTACCATAGCGGGTCCCGCCTACGAGCAGTACTTC.

Points on this clone: Different DNA sequences within this sample yield the same CDR3. The chain links TRBV30 to TRBJ1-2; D not certain. From germline, CDR1 is GTSNPN and CDR2 SVGIG (reference sequence). The V end lost 0 bases, the J end lost 4 bases, and 6 bases lay between the germline ends. The CDR3 consists of 12 residues. The CDR3 coding sequence is TGTGCCTGGAGTGTTAGTGGCTATGGCTACACCTTC. Translation: CAWSVSGYGYTF.

This chain joins TRBV21-1 and TRBJ1-6. TRBV21-1 is given as a pseudogene. This CDR3 has 17 amino acids. The CDR3 sequence is CASSKTASNSYNSPLHF. DNA for the CDR3: TGTGCCAGCAGCAAAACGGCTTCAAACTCCTATAATTCACCCCTCCACTTT.

V is TRBV4-2 and J is TRBJ2-3; D might be TRBD2 (6 bases). The CDR3 has 19 residues. The V and J ends lost 4 bases and 0 bases respectively, with 23 bases between them. Germline V lookup: CDR1 LGHNA, CDR2 YNFKEQ. CDR3 coding DNA: TGTGCCAGCAGCCCGGGACTGGCTAGCGCGAACCCTAGCACAGATACGCAGTATTTT. Translating it yields CASSPGLASANPSTDTQYF.

CDR3 protein: CASSKGQGEFGAFF. The CDR3, as DNA: TGCGCCAGCAGCAAGGGACAGGGAGAATTCGGAGCTTTCTTT. The rearrangement joins TRBV5-1 to TRBJ1-1; 9 bases align to TRBD1. Trimming cost V 4 bases and J 10 bases; bases outside gene matches: 11. Per the germline V gene, CDR1 is SGHRS and CDR2 is YFSETQ. The CDR3 totals 14 residues.

The chain joins TRBV19 to TRBJ2-1; 15 bases match TRBD2. V lost 1 base, J lost 6 bases, and 4 bases stayed unmatched. Germline CDR1 LNHDA, CDR2 SQIVND (reference sequence). The CDR3 loop spans 17 amino acids. The CDR3 sequence: CASSIGGTSGRSNEQFF. Here the CDR3 DNA reads TGTGCCAGTAGTATAGGGGGGACTAGCGGGAGGTCCAATGAGCAGTTCTTC.